The sequence of this T cell receptor beta chain was determined in a study of CD8+ T cells in alopecia areata. Study details: Treated patients received severity scores based on the percentage of scalp area affected. Study results and caveats: In blood and scalp, many expanded lesional clones persisted during tofacitinib. Patients shared TCRs less clearly than mice did, possibly owing to HLA.

This CDR3 is 13 amino acids long. The V gene's germline CDR1 is MNHEY and CDR2 SMNVEV (reference sequence). V was pared by 3 bases and J by 10 bases, with 10 bases between. RNA was isolated and reverse transcribed to cDNA, the sequencing template. Only in-frame clones appear in the TCRdb table, and some are missing; sequencing was by immunoSEQ multiplex PCR. The profile covers hundreds of thousands of clones, with just over 65% appearing a single time and 1% to 1.5% taken by the ten largest. Comment on this clone: Its antigen is currently unknown.

Treatment noted: oral pan-JAK inhibitor, 5-10 mg twice daily. The V call is TRBV27, the J call TRBJ1-6; D gene ambiguous. This clonotype was sampled from a human donor with alopecia areata. Sequenced here: CD4+ T cells sorted from blood, sampled at week 44, from a patient treated with tofacitinib. Here the CDR3 reads CASSFGTASPLHF. The CDR3 region has the DNA TGTGCCAGCAGTTTTGGAACGGCATCACCCCTCCACTTT.